A single T cell receptor (beta chain) is shown here with its context. What it recognizes is unknown. Per germline, CDR1 MNHEY and CDR2 SVGAGI. Trimming left V 0 bases short and J 8 bases short, with 13 bases between. The CDR3 loop spans 14 amino acids. The entry originates in a study of beta chain features in type 1 diabetes. Broader study findings: Equally in patients and controls, PCR might preferentially amplify shorter templates.

Of the isolated RNA, all was reverse transcribed, and so the sequenced material was expressed TCRB transcripts. Assay used: immunoSEQ multiplex PCR; TCRdb lists only in-frame clones, some missing. The table lists around 400,000 clones, roughly 15% of them singletons. The specimen sequenced was naive CD4+ T cells from blood. This sequence joins TRBV6-5 and TRBJ1-1, with unresolved D. The clonotype comes from a woman aged 18-29 years in good health. The CDR3: CASSYSKGGPEAFF. CDR3 DNA: TGTGCCAGCAGTTACTCGAAGGGAGGGCCCGAAGCTTTCTTT.